Each of the 28 T cell receptor beta chains below was sequenced from the same sample in a study of response to subunit inactivated influenza vaccine. Each CDR3 protein is one row after TCRdb ran MiXCR on the RT-PCR reads. In the table there are under 950,000 distinct CDR3 sequences, roughly 20% of which are singletons. The source material was PBMCs from blood, sampled about 5 days after vaccination. The receptors were sampled from a man in his forties or fifties who received an inactivated influenza vaccine.

This rearrangement joins TRBV4-1 to TRBJ2-7; 9 bases map to TRBD2. The CDR3 is 18 amino acids. Germline V CDR1 and CDR2: MGHRA, YSYEKL. J gave up 1 base and V 3 bases, and 13 bases lay outside the gene matches. CDR3 DNA: TGCGCCAGCAGCCAGTCGGCACTAGCGGGCCTGTTATCCTACGAGCAGTACTTC. Translating gives CASSQSALAGLLSYEQYF.

The V gene is TRBV29-1, the J gene TRBJ2-1; the match to TRBD1 covers 8 bases. J gave up 2 bases and V 6 bases, and 0 bases lay outside the gene matches. The CDR3 spans 12 residues. Germline V lookup: CDR1 SQVTM, CDR2 ANQGSEA. CDR3 amino acids: CSVDRAYNEQFF. Written as DNA, the CDR3 is TGCAGCGTGGACAGGGCCTACAATGAGCAGTTCTTC.

This clonotype occurred many times. The chain combines TRBV12-3 or TRBV12-4 with TRBJ2-5, with 9 bases matching TRBD1. V dropped 6 bases and J dropped 5; count of bases not matched to a gene: 13. The CDR3 length is 16 residues. CDR3 loop: CASSLSPGQGLETQYF. CDR3 nucleotides: TGTGCCAGCAGCTTATCTCCGGGACAGGGTTTGGAGACCCAGTACTTC.

This CDR3 reads CSARSFGDRSPPLHF. CDR3 nucleotides: TGCAGTGCTAGGAGCTTTGGGGACAGAAGCCCACCCCTCCACTTT. The chain recombines TRBV20-1 with TRBJ1-6; 7 bases line up with TRBD1. Germline CDR1 and CDR2: DFQATT and SNEGSKA (reference sequence). The ends lost 3 bases at V and 11 bases at J; junction bases unmatched: 13. There are 15 residues in the CDR3.

The rearrangement links TRBV3-1 to TRBJ2-1; 7 bases match TRBD2. Per germline, CDR1 LGHDT and CDR2 YNNKEL (reference sequence). The CDR3 sequence is 16 residues long. The ends lost 4 bases at V and 0 bases at J; junction bases unmatched: 6. The chain's CDR3 is CASSRSRTSSYNEQFF. The CDR3 nucleotides are TGTGCCAGCAGCCGATCTAGGACTAGCTCCTACAATGAGCAGTTCTTC.

The sample holds a few counts of this clonotype. This sequence joins TRBV7-6 and TRBJ2-1; TRBD2 matches 11 bases. After removal of 5 bases from V and 6 bases from J, the junction contained 6 bases not matched to a gene. The CDR3 spans 15 residues. The germline V gene has CDR1 SGHVS and CDR2 FNYEAQ. CDR3 loop: CASSISGGGLNEQFF. CDR3 sequence (DNA): TGTGCCAGCAGCATTAGCGGGGGGGGCCTCAATGAGCAGTTCTTC.

This clonotype occurred a few times. The chain is built from TRBV4-2 and TRBJ2-1; 7 positions agree with TRBD2. The V gene's germline CDR1 is LGHNA and CDR2 YNFKEQ. J gave up 4 bases and V 0 bases, and 3 bases lay outside the gene matches. This CDR3 has 15 residues. In DNA form, the CDR3 reads TGTGCCAGCAGCCAAGAGAGCGGGAATTACAATGAGCAGTTCTTC. This translates into CASSQESGNYNEQFF.

The V call is TRBV20-1, the J call TRBJ2-6; a weak D match, TRBD2 (6 bases). The length of the CDR3 is 17 residues. Germline lookup yields CDR1 DFQATT and CDR2 SNEGSKA (reference sequence). The germline V and J ends were trimmed by 3 bases and 0 bases, with 15 bases remaining between them. The CDR3 nucleotides read TGCAGTGCTAGTCGGAGGGTCTATAGCTCTGGGGCCAACGTCCTGACTTTC. Translated, it gives CSASRRVYSSGANVLTF.

This clonotype was detected only a few times. The chain recombines TRBV6-1 with TRBJ2-7; 9 bases fit TRBD1. Looked up from germline, CDR1 is MNHNS and CDR2 is SASEGT. V lost 1 base, J lost 4 bases, and 5 bases stayed unmatched. This CDR3 has 15 amino acids. The CDR3 spells CASSEDRGLFYEQYF. CDR3 sequence (DNA): TGTGCCAGCAGTGAAGACAGGGGGCTATTTTACGAGCAGTACTTC.

This clonotype was found a few times. This chain links TRBV20-1 with TRBJ2-3, with D maybe TRBD1 (5 bases). CDR1 and CDR2 from the germline V gene are DFQATT and SNEGSKA (reference sequence). The CDR3 covers 14 residues. V was shortened by 5 bases and J by 4 bases, with 16 bases between the two germline ends. The CDR3 nucleotides are TGCAGTGCTCCCTTAGGCAGGGTCGCAGATACGCAGTATTTT. Protein: CSAPLGRVADTQYF.

There are many counts of this clonotype. The chain combines TRBV10-3 with TRBJ1-2, with D tentatively TRBD1 (5 bases). V lost 4 bases to trimming and J lost 4 bases, with 16 bases between them. CDR1 and CDR2 from the germline V gene are ENHRY and SYGVKD. The CDR3 has 15 amino acids. CDR3 nucleotide sequence: TGTGCCATCAGTGCTGGAGGGGCACGGGGCTATGGCTACACCTTC. Amino acids: CAISAGGARGYGYTF.

This sequence joins TRBV7-9 and TRBJ2-5, with unresolved D. The CDR3 extends over 14 amino acids. CDR1 and CDR2 from the germline V gene are SEHNR and FQNEAQ (reference sequence). V lost 5 bases and J 5 bases, leaving 15 bases between the germline ends. The CDR3, as DNA: TGTGCCAGCAGCCCCTCTAGTGTTGCGGAGACCCAGTACTTC. It is translated as CASSPSSVAETQYF.

The chain is built from TRBV7-6 and TRBJ2-7; the D gene is possibly TRBD2 (7 bases). CDR1 and CDR2 from the germline V gene are SGHVS and FNYEAQ. V shed 4 bases and J shed 2 bases, with 12 bases lying between them. This CDR3 has 14 residues. For the CDR3, the DNA is TGTGCCAGCAGCTATGGGGGGGCTACCTACGAGCAGTACTTC. This translates into CASSYGGATYEQYF.

The sample holds a few counts of this clonotype. This chain links TRBV29-1 with TRBJ2-2; D perhaps matches TRBD2 (6 bases). Trimming removed 4 bases at V and 0 bases at J, with 15 bases between. There are 16 residues in the CDR3. Germline V gives CDR1 SQVTM, CDR2 ANQGSEA. The CDR3 spells CSVGESGRANTGELFF. Here the CDR3 DNA reads TGCAGCGTTGGCGAGAGCGGGCGCGCGAACACCGGGGAGCTGTTTTTT.

The chain recombines TRBV12-3 or TRBV12-4 with TRBJ2-3; D possibly corresponds to TRBD2 (5 bases). Trimming took 5 bases from V and 3 from J, leaving 18 bases between them. This CDR3 region has 16 residues. The CDR3 is CASSPSGRAETDTQYF. The CDR3 bases are TGTGCCAGCAGTCCTAGTGGGCGGGCGGAGACAGATACGCAGTATTTT.

This clonotype has just a few counts. This chain joins TRBV29-1 and TRBJ2-7; 8 positions match TRBD1. The germline V gene has CDR1 SQVTM and CDR2 ANQGSEA. The CDR3 loop spans 13 amino acids. After removal of 4 bases from V and 5 bases from J, the junction contained 7 bases not matched to a gene. This CDR3 is CSVAGTGGDEQYF. As DNA, the CDR3 is TGCAGCGTTGCCGGGACAGGTGGCGACGAGCAGTACTTC.

This clonotype was seen only once. The chain combines TRBV20-1 with TRBJ2-7; TRBD2 agrees at 7 bases. The CDR3 contains 12 residues. CDR1 is DFQATT and CDR2 is SNEGSKA in the germline V gene (reference sequence). V shed 3 bases, J shed 7 bases, and the junction held 6 bases outside the gene matches. This chain's CDR3 is CSARGLAEEQYF. DNA of the CDR3: TGCAGTGCTAGGGGCCTAGCGGAAGAGCAGTACTTC.

The chain carries TRBV7-9 and TRBJ1-2; D unclear. In germline, CDR1 is SEHNR, CDR2 FQNEAQ (reference sequence). V was shortened by 3 bases and J by 4 bases, with 15 bases between the two germline ends. The CDR3 is 15 residues long. The CDR3 region is CASSFLAVQAYGYTF. The DNA of the CDR3 is TGTGCCAGCAGCTTTCTCGCGGTTCAGGCCTATGGCTACACCTTC.

This clonotype was picked up a small number of times. This chain links TRBV5-1 with TRBJ2-5, with a possible D match to TRBD1 (5 bases). V shed 4 bases and J shed 2 bases, with 9 bases lying between them. The CDR3 length is 13 residues. The V gene's germline CDR1 is SGHRS and CDR2 YFSETQ. The CDR3 spells CASSIRVQETQYF. For the CDR3, the DNA is TGCGCCAGCAGCATCAGGGTACAAGAGACCCAGTACTTC. Based on the CDR3 plus reference TRBV5-1 and TRBJ2-5, the full variable domain is KAGVTQTPRYLIKTRGQQVTLSCSPISGHRSVSWYQQTPGQGLQFLFEYFSETQRNKGNFPGRFSGRQFSNSRSEMNVSTLELGDSALYLCASSIRVQETQYFGPGTRLLVL.

The table lists this clonotype with a few counts. The CDR3 spells CSARDREYSNQPQHF. The CDR3 DNA sequence: TGCAGTGCTAGAGACAGGGAATATAGCAATCAGCCCCAGCATTTT. This sequence joins TRBV20-1 and TRBJ1-5; D is possibly TRBD1 (5 bases). The CDR3 length is 15 residues. The germline V gene has CDR1 DFQATT and CDR2 SNEGSKA (reference sequence). Trimming took 0 bases from V and 0 from J, leaving 9 bases between them.

This clonotype was detected ten times or more. V gene TRBV12-3 or TRBV12-4 combines with J gene TRBJ2-1, with 8 bases fitting TRBD2. Germline trimming cut 6 bases from V and 2 bases from J; bases unmatched to any gene: 9. This CDR3 has 16 residues. CDR3 coding DNA: TGTGCCAGCAGCTCATGGACTAGCAACACCTACAATGAGCAGTTCTTC. This codes for CASSSWTSNTYNEQFF.

This clonotype came up a few times. It is unclear where the CDR3 begins or ends on the DNA, so no DNA is shown, and the CDR3 is as TCRdb lists it. This chain connects TRBV12-5 to TRBJ2-1; the DNA was not used to check the table's D call, TRBD1. The CDR3 has 15 amino acids, counting both end residues. Germline assignment: CDR1 LGHNT and CDR2 FRNRAP. The CDR3 reads CASGFGAGTYNEQFF.

The J gene is TRBJ2-5, the V gene TRBV6-1; D unclear. Trimming stripped 7 bases from V and 4 bases from J, with 13 bases between. The CDR3 spans 13 residues. Germline V gene sequence: CDR1 MNHNS, CDR2 SASEGT. Here the CDR3 reads CASTISLPETQYF. Here the CDR3 DNA reads TGTGCCAGCACCATATCATTACCAGAGACCCAGTACTTC.

This clonotype was recorded a few times. The chain uses TRBV5-5 and TRBJ2-5, with D perhaps matching TRBD1 (5 bases). The germline V gene encodes CDR1 SGHKS and CDR2 YYEKEE (reference sequence). Trimming left V 5 bases short and J 0 bases short, with 11 bases between. This CDR3 contains 14 residues. Here the CDR3 reads CASRPQVYQETQYF. The DNA of the CDR3 is TGTGCCAGCAGACCACAGGTTTACCAAGAGACCCAGTACTTC.

The genes are TRBV7-2 and TRBJ2-5; TRBD2 matches at 8 bases. Germline CDR1 SGHTA, CDR2 FQGNSA. V lost 1 base and J lost 6; bases outside the gene matches: 7. CDR3 length: 15 amino acids. The chain's CDR3 is CASSLGVQRGQTQYF. DNA of the CDR3: TGTGCCAGCAGCTTAGGGGTACAGCGGGGGCAGACCCAGTACTTC.

J is TRBJ2-7 and V is TRBV29-1; 7 positions match TRBD2. This CDR3 has 13 amino acids. Trimming took 1 base from V and 3 from J; bases not matched to a gene: 3. From germline, CDR1 is SQVTM and CDR2 ANQGSEA. In DNA, the CDR3 is TGCAGCGTTGAAGTGGGGGACTACTACGAGCAGTACTTC. It encodes CSVEVGDYYEQYF.

This clonotype has a handful of counts. The chain uses TRBV6-2 or TRBV6-3 and TRBJ1-5, with D unclear. V dropped 4 bases and J dropped 12 bases, with 10 bases sitting between them. Per germline, CDR1 MNHEY and CDR2 SVGEGT. The CDR3 length is 11 residues. Here the CDR3 reads CASSLGLLQHF. The CDR3 coding sequence is TGTGCCAGCAGTTTGGGCTTGCTCCAGCATTTT.

The V call is TRBV5-1, the J call TRBJ1-1; 7 positions agree with TRBD1. Trimming at V came to 8 bases and at J to 5 bases, leaving 12 bases not matched to a gene. This CDR3 is 14 amino acids long. Germline CDR1 SGHRS, CDR2 YFSETQ. This CDR3 reads CASVDRPGRTEAFF. CDR3 nucleotide sequence: TGCGCCAGTGTGGACAGGCCGGGGAGAACTGAAGCTTTCTTT.